These 3 T cell receptor beta chains came from one sample sequenced in a study of T cell repertoires in ileal Crohn's disease. Generated by immunoSEQ multiplex PCR, the TCRdb table keeps only in-frame clones and is missing some. Of approximately 13,000 clones in the sample, approximately 78% were seen once. The sequenced sample consisted of ileal tissue. All receptors come from an adult with Crohn's disease.

V usage is TRBV2 and J usage is TRBJ1-2, with TRBD1 identical over 7 bases. J gave up 4 bases and V 0 bases, and 5 bases lay outside the gene matches. Per the germline V gene, CDR1 is SNHLY and CDR2 is FYNNEI. The CDR3 is 15 residues long. This chain's CDR3 is CASSEARQGVYGYTF. CDR3 bases: TGTGCCAGCAGTGAAGCGAGGCAGGGGGTCTATGGCTACACCTTC. The full variable domain, its missing parts supplied by reference TRBV2 and TRBJ1-2, is EPEVTQTPSHQVTQMGQEVILRCVPISNHLYFYWYRQILGQKVEFLVSFYNNEISEKSEIFDDQFSVERPDGSNFTLKIRSTKLEDSAMYFCASSEARQGVYGYTFGSGTRLTVV.

The chain uses TRBV5-1 and TRBJ2-2; the D gene is possibly TRBD2 (6 bases). CDR3 length: 17 residues. Trimming took off 3 bases at V and 4 bases at J, with 19 bases between the two ends. Germline CDR1 and CDR2: SGHRS and YFSETQ. The DNA for the CDR3 is TGCGCCAGCAGCTCCGCCCGCGGCGGGGTACCCACCGGGGAGCTGTTTTTT. It codes for CASSSARGGVPTGELFF.

V is TRBV4-2 and J is TRBJ2-7; a weak D match, TRBD1 (6 bases). The CDR3 has 19 amino acids. In germline, CDR1 is LGHNA, CDR2 YNFKEQ. Trimming cost V 4 bases and J 7 bases, with 32 bases left between them. Here the CDR3 reads CASSRDRDTAASSLVEQYF. The DNA for the CDR3 is TGTGCCAGCAGCCGCGACCGGGACACAGCAGCCTCCTCCTTAGTTGAGCAGTACTTC.